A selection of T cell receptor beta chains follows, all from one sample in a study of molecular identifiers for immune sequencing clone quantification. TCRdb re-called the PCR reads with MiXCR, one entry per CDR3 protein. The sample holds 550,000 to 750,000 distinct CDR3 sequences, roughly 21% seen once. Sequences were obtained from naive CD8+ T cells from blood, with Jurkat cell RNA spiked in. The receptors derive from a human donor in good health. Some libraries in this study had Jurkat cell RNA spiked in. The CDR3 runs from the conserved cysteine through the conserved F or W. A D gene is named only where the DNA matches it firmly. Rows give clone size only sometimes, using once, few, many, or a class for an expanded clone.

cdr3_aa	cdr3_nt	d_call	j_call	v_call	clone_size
CASSTDHPGDRKAPYTTEAFF	TGTGCCAGCAGTACGGACCACCCGGGAGATCGCAAAGCCCCTTACACCACTGAAGCTTTCTTT	-	TRBJ1-1	TRBV12-3/TRBV12-4	-
CASSYNQGEQYF	TGTGCCAGCAGTTACAACCAGGGCGAGCAGTACTTC	-	TRBJ2-7	TRBV6-6	many
CASSYTIGGGSNQPQHF	TGTGCCAGCAGTTACACAATCGGGGGGGGGAGCAATCAGCCCCAGCATTTT	-	TRBJ1-5	TRBV6-2/TRBV6-3	many
CSAFYPTGELFF	TGCAGCGCCTTTTATCCCACCGGGGAGCTGTTTTTT	-	TRBJ2-2	TRBV29-1	few
CSVEGIGQENIQYF	TGCAGCGTTGAGGGGATCGGACAAGAAAACATTCAGTACTTC	-	TRBJ2-4	TRBV29-1	many
CASSSGVGWNQPQHF	TGTGCCAGCAGCTCAGGGGTAGGATGGAATCAGCCCCAGCATTTT	-	TRBJ1-5	TRBV7-9	many
CASSYPLAISTSEQFF	TGTGCCAGCAGTTACCCACTAGCGATATCTACAAGTGAGCAGTTCTTC	TRBD2	TRBJ2-1	TRBV6-2/TRBV6-3	many
CASSEEQGLETQYF	TGTGCCAGCAGCGAAGAGCAGGGGCTTGAGACCCAGTACTTC	-	TRBJ2-5	TRBV7-2	many
CASSRQGAYLNTGELFF	TGTGCCAGCAGCCGACAGGGGGCATATCTCAACACCGGGGAGCTGTTTTTT	TRBD1	TRBJ2-2	TRBV7-9	-
CASSQETDYPNYGYTF	TGCGCCAGCAGCCAAGAGACAGACTACCCTAACTATGGCTACACCTTC	-	TRBJ1-2	TRBV4-1	many
CASSFTDGQANTEAFF	TGTGCCAGCAGTTTCACCGATGGACAAGCGAACACTGAAGCTTTCTTT	-	TRBJ1-1	TRBV6-5	-
CASSINVNSYEQYF	TGTGCCAGTAGTATCAACGTCAACTCCTACGAGCAGTACTTC	-	TRBJ2-7	TRBV19	few
CASSSLQGSNQPQHF	TGTGCCAGCAGTTCCTTACAGGGTAGCAATCAGCCCCAGCATTTT	-	TRBJ1-5	TRBV27	many
CASSARWSDTQYF	TGTGCCAGCAGCGCGCGTTGGTCGGATACGCAGTATTTT	-	TRBJ2-3	TRBV7-9	many
CASSLGGETRYF	TGTGCCAGCAGCTTAGGGGGAGAGACCCGGTACTTC	-	TRBJ2-5	TRBV7-7	-